This T cell receptor (beta chain) was sequenced during a study of cytomegalovirus exposure and HLA in healthy donors. The CDR3 has 15 amino acids. CDR1 and CDR2 (germline): SGDLS, YYNGEE. Between the trimmed V and J ends, which lost 0 bases and 7 bases, there was a span of 16 bases. The PCR contained 60 Vbeta and 13 Jbeta primers. Method: immunoSEQ multiplex PCR; TCRdb's copy keeps in-frame clones and lacks some. The data hold some 120,000 clones, with just over 15% observed a single time. The origin of this receptor is a woman aged 18-29 years in good health and CMV-seronegative. Specimen: PBMCs. The genes are TRBV9 and TRBJ1-1; D call uncertain. The CDR3 DNA sequence: TGTGCCAGCAGCGTAGGTTTCCGCTCCGGGGATGAAGCTTTCTTT. This sequence encodes CASSVGFRSGDEAFF.